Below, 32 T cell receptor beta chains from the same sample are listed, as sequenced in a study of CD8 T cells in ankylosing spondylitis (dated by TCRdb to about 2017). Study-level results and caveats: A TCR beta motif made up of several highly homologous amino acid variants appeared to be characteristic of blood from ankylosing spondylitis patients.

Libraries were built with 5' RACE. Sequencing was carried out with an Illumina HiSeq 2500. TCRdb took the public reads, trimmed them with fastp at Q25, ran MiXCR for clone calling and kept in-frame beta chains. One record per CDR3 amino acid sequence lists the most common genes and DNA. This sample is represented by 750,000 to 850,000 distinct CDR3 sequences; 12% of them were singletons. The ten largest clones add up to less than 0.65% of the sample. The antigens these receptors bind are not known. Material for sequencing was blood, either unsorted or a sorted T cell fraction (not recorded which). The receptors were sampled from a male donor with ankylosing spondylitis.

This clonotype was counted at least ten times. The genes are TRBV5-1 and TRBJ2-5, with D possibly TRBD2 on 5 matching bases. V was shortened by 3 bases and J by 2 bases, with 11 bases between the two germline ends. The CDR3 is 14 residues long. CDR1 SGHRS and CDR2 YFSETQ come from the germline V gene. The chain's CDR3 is CASSWAGVQETQYF. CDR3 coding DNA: TGCGCCAGCAGCTGGGCCGGGGTGCAAGAGACCCAGTACTTC.

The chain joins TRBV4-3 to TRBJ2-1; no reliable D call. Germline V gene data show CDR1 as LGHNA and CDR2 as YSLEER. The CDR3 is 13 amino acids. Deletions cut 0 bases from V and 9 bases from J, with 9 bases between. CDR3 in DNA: TGCGCCAGCAGCCAAGATCGACGACTTGAGCAGTTCTTC. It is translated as CASSQDRRLEQFF.

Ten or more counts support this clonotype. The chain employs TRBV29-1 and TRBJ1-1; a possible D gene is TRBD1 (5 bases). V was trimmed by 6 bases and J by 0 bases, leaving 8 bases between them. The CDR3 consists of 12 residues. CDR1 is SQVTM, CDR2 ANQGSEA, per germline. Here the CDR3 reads CSVGTVNTEAFF. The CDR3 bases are TGCAGCGTGGGGACCGTGAACACTGAAGCTTTCTTT.

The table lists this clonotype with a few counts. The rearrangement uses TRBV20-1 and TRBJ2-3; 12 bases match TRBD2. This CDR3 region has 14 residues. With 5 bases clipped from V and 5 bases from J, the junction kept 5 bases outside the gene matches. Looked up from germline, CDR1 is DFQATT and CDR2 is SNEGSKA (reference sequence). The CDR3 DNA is TGCAGTGCTGCGACTAGCGGGAGTCAAGATACGCAGTATTTT. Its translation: CSAATSGSQDTQYF.

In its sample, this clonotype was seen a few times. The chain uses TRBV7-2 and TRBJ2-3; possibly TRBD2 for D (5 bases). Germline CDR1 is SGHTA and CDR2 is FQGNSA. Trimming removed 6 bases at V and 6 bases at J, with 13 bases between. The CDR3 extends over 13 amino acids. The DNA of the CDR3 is TGTGCCAGCAGAACGACTATCCGGGATACGCAGTATTTT. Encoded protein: CASRTTIRDTQYF.

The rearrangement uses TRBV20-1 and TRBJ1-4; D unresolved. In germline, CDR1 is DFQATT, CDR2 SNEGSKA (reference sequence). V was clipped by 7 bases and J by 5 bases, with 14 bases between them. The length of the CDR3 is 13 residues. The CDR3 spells CSGREGGNEKLFF. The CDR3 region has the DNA TGCAGTGGACGTGAAGGCGGGAATGAAAAACTGTTTTTT.

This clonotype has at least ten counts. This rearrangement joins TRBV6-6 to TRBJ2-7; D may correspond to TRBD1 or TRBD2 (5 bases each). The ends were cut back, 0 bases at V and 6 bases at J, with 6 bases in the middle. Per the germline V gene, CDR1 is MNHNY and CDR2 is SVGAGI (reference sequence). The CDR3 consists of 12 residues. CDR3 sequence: CASSYSRGEQYF. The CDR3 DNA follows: TGTGCCAGCAGTTACTCGAGGGGCGAGCAGTACTTC.

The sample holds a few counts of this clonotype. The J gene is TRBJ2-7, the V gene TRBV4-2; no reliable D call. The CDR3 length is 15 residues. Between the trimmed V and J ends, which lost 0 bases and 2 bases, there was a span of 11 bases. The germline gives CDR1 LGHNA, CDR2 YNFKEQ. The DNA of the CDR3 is TGTGCCAGCAGCCAAGATCGGCGTTGGCCCTACGAGCAGTACTTC. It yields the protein CASSQDRRWPYEQYF.

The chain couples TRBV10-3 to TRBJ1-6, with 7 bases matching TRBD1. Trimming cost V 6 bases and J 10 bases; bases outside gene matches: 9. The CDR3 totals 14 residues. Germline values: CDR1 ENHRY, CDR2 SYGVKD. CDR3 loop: CAIRPDRDGSPLHF. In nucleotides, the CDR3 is TGTGCCATCAGACCCGACAGGGACGGATCACCCCTCCACTTT.

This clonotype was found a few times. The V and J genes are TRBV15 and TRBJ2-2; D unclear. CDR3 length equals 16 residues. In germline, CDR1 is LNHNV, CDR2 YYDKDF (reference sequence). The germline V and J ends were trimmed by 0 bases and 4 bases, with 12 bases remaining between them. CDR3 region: CATSRDMVGRTGELFF. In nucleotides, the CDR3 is TGTGCCACCAGCAGAGATATGGTCGGACGCACCGGGGAGCTGTTTTTT.

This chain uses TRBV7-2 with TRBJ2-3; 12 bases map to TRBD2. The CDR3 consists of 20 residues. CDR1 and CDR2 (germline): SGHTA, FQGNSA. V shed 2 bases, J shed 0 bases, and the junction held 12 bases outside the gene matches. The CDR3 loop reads CASSLRRFTSGRTSTDTQYF. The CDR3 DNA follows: TGTGCCAGCAGCTTACGCCGCTTTACTAGCGGGAGGACTAGCACAGATACGCAGTATTTT.

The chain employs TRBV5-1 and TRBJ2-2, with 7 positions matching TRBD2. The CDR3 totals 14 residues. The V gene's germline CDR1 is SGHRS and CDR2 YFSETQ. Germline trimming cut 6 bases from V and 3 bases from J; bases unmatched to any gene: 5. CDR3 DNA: TGCGCCAGCACTTCCCTAGCGGACACCGGGGAGCTGTTTTTT. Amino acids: CASTSLADTGELFF.

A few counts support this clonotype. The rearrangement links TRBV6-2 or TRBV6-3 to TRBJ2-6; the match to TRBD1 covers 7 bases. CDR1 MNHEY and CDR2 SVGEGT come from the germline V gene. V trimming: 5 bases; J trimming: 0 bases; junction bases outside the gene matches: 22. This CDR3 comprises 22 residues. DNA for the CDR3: TGTGCCAGCAGTCACTATATAATAGGGACAGATAGAAACCCCTCTGGGGCCAACGTCCTGACTTTC. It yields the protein CASSHYIIGTDRNPSGANVLTF.

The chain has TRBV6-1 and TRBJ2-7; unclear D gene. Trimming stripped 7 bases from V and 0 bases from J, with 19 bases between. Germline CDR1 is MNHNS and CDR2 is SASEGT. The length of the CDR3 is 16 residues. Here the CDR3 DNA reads TGTGCCAGCACTCGAGAAAGGGTCGGAAACTCCTACGAGCAGTACTTC. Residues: CASTRERVGNSYEQYF.

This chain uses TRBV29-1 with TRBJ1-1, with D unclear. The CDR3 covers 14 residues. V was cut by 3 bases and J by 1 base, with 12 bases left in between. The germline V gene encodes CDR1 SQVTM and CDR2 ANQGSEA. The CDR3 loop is CSVEKANRNTEAFF. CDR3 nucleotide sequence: TGCAGCGTTGAGAAGGCCAACCGGAACACTGAAGCTTTCTTT.

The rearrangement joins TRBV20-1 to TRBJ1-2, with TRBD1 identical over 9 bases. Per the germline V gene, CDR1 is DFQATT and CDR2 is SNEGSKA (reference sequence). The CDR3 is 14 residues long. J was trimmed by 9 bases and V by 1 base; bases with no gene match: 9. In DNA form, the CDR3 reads TGCAGTGCTAGAGCGCACAGGGGGCAATTGAGCTACACCTTC. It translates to CSARAHRGQLSYTF.

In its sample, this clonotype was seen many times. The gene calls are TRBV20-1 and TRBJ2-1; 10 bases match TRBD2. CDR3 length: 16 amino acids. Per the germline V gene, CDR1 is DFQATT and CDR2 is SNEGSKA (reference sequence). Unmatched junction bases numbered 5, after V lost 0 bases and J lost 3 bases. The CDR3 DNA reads TGCAGTGCTAGAGATCTCTCTAGCGGGAGCTACAATGAGCAGTTCTTC. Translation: CSARDLSSGSYNEQFF.

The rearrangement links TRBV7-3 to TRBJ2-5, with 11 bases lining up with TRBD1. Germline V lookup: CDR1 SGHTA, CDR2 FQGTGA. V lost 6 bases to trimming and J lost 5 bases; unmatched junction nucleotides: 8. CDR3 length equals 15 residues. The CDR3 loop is CASRRTGGLVETQYF. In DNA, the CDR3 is TGTGCCAGCAGACGGACAGGGGGCCTCGTGGAGACCCAGTACTTC. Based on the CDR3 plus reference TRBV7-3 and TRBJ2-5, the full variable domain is GAGVSQTPSNKVTEKGKYVELRCDPISGHTALYWYRQSLGQGPEFLIYFQGTGAADDSGLPNDRFFAVRPEGSVSTLKIQRTERGDSAVYLCASRRTGGLVETQYFGPGTRLLVL.

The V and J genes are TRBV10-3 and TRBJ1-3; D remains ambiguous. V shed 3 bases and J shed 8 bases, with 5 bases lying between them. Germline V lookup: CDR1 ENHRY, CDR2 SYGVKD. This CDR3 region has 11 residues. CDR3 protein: CAISDLDTIYF. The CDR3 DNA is TGTGCCATCAGTGACTTGGACACCATATATTTT.

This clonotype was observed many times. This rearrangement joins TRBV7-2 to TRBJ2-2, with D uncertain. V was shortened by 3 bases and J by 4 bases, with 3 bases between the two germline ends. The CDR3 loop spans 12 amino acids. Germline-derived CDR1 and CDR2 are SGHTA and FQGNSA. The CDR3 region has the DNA TGTGCCAGCAGCTTGATCACCGGGGAGCTGTTTTTT. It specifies CASSLITGELFF.

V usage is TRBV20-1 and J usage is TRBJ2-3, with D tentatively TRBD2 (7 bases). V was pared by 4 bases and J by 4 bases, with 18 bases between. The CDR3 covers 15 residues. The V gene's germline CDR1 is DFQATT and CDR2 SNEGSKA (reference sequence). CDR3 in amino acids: CSATWTRGGADTQYF. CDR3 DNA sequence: TGCAGTGCTACTTGGACGAGGGGGGGGGCAGATACGCAGTATTTT.

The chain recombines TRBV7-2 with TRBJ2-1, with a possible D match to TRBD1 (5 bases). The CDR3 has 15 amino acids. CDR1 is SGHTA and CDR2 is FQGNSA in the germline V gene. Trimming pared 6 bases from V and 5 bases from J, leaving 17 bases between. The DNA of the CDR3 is TGTGCCAGCAGTTCCGCGGTGACAGACAACAATGAGCAGTTCTTC. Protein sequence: CASSSAVTDNNEQFF.

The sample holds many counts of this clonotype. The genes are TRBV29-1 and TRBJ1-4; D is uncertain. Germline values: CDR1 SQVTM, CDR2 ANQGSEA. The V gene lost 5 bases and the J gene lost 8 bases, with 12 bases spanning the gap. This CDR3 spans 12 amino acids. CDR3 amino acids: CSVRVRGEKLFF. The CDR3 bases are TGCAGCGTTAGGGTACGCGGGGAAAAACTGTTTTTT.

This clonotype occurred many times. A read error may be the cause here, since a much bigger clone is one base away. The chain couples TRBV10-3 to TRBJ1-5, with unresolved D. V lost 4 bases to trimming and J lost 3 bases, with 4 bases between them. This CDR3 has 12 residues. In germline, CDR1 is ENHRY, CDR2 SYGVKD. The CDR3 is CAISGNNQPQHF. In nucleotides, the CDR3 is TGTGCCATCAGTGGGAACAATCAGCCCCAGCATTTT.

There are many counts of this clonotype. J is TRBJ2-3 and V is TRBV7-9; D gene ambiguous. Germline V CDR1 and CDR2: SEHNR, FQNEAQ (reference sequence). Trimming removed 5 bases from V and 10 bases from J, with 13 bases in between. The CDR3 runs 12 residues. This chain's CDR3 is CASSQRDIPQYF. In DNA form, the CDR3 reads TGTGCCAGCAGCCAAAGGGATATTCCGCAGTATTTT.

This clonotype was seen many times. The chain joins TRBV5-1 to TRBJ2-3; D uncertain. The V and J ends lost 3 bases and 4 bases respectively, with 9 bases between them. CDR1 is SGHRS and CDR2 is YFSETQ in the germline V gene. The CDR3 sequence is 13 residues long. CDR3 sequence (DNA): TGCGCCAGCAGCTCGCTTCCCGCAGATACGCAGTATTTT. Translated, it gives CASSSLPADTQYF.

CDR3 sequence reads: CASSIGQISLGTEAFF. The CDR3 region has the DNA TGTGCCAGCTCAATAGGACAGATCAGTTTGGGAACTGAAGCTTTCTTT. The chain has TRBV18 and TRBJ1-1; D may be TRBD1 (6 bases). The CDR3 has 16 residues. V lost 5 bases and J 5 bases, leaving 21 bases between the germline ends. The germline V gene encodes CDR1 KGHSH and CDR2 LQKENI.

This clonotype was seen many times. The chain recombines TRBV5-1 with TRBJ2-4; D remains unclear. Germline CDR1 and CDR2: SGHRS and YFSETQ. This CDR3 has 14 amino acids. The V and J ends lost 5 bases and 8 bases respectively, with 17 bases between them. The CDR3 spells CASRRNTEGDIQYF. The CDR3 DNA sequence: TGCGCCAGCAGGCGGAATACCGAAGGCGACATTCAGTACTTC.

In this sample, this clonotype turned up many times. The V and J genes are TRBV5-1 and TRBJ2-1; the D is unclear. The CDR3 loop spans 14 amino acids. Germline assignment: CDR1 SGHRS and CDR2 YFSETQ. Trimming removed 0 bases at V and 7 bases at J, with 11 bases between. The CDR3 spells CASSLERSRNEQFF. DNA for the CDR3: TGCGCCAGCAGCTTGGAACGGTCCCGGAATGAGCAGTTCTTC. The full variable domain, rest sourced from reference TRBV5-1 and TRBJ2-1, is KAGVTQTPRYLIKTRGQQVTLSCSPISGHRSVSWYQQTPGQGLQFLFEYFSETQRNKGNFPGRFSGRQFSNSRSEMNVSTLELGDSALYLCASSLERSRNEQFFGPGTRLTVL.

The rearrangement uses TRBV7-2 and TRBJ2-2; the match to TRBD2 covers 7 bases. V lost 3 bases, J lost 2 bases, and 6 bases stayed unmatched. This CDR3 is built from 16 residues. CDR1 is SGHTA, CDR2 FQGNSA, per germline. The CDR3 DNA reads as TGTGCCAGCAGCTTCAGGACGGGAGGTAACACCGGGGAGCTGTTTTTT. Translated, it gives CASSFRTGGNTGELFF.

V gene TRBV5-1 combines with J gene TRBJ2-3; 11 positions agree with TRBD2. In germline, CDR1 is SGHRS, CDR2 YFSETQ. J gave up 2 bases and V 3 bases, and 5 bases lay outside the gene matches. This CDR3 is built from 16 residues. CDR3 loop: CASSSGTSGLTDTQYF. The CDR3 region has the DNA TGCGCCAGCAGCTCAGGGACTAGCGGACTCACAGATACGCAGTATTTT.

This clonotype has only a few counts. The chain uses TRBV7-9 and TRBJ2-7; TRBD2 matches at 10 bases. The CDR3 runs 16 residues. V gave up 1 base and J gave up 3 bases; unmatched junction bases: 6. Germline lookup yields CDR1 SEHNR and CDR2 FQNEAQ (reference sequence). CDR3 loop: CASSLGLAGENYEQYF. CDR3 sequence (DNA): TGTGCCAGCAGCTTAGGGCTAGCGGGAGAAAACTACGAGCAGTACTTC.